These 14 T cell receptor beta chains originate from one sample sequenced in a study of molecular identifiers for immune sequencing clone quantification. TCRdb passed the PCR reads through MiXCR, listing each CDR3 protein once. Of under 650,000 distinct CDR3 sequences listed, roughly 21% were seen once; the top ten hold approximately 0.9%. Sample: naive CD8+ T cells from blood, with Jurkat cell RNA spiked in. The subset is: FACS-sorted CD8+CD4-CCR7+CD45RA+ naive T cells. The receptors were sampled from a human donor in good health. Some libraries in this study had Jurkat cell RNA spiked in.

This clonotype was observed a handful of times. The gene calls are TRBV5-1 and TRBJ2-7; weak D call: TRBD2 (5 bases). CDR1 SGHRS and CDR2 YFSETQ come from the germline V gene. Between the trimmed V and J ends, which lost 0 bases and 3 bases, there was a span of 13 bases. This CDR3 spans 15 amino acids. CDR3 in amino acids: CASSLGSGSGYEQYF. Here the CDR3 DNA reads TGCGCCAGCAGCTTGGGTTCGGGGTCGGGCTACGAGCAGTACTTC.

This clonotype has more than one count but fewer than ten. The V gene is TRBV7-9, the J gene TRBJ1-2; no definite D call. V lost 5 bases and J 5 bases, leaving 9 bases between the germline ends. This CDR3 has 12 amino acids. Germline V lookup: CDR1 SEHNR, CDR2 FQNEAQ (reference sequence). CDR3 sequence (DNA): TGTGCCAGCAGCCTGGCAGATTATGGCTACACCTTC. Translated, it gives CASSLADYGYTF.

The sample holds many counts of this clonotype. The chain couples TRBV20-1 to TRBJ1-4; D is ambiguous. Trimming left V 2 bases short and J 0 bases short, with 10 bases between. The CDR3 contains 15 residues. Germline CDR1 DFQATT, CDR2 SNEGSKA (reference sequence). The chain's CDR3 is CSARSEVSTNEKLFF. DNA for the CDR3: TGCAGTGCTAGAAGTGAGGTTTCAACTAATGAAAAACTGTTTTTT.

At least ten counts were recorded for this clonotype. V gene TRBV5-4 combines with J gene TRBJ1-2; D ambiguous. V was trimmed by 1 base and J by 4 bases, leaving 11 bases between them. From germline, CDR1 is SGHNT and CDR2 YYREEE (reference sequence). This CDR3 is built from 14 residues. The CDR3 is CASSLRGSGYGYTF. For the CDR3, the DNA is TGTGCCAGCAGCTTGCGGGGTTCTGGCTATGGCTACACCTTC.

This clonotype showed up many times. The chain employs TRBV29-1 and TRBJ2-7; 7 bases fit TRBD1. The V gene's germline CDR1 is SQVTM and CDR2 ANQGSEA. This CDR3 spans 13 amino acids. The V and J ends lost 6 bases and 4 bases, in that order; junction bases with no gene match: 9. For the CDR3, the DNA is TGCAGCGTCAACGACAGGGCAGGTTACGAGCAGTACTTC. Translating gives CSVNDRAGYEQYF.

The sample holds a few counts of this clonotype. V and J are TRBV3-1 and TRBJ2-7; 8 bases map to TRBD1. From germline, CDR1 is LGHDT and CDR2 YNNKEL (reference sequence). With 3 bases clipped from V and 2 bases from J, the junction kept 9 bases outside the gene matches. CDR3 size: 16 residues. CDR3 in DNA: TGTGCCAGCAGCCACCCCTTGGGGACAGGCGCCTACGAGCAGTACTTC. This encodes CASSHPLGTGAYEQYF.

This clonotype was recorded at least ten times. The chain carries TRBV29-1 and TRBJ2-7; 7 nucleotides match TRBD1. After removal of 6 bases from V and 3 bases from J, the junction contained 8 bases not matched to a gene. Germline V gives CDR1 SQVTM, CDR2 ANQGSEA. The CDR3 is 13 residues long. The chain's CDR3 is CSVTTGSSYEQYF. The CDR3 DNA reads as TGCAGCGTGACGACAGGGTCTAGCTACGAGCAGTACTTC.

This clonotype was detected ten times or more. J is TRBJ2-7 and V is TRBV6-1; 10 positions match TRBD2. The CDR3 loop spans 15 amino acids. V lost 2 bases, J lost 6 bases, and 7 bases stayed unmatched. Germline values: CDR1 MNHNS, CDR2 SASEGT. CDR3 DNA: TGTGCCAGCAGTGAATCTGTTAGCGGGAGGCTCGAGCAGTACTTC. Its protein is CASSESVSGRLEQYF.

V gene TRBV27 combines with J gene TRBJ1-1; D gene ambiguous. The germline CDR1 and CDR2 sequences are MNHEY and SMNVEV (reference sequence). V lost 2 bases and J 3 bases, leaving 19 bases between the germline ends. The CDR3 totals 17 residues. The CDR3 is CASSLMADTFMDTEAFF. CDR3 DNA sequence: TGTGCCAGCAGTTTAATGGCAGACACGTTCATGGACACTGAAGCTTTCTTT.

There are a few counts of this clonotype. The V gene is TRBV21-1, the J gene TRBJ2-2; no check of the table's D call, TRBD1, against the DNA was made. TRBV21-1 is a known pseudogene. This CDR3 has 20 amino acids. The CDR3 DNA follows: TGTGCCAGCACCATCGTTGGACAGGGGAGGCCTCCATCGAACACCGGGGAGCTGTTTTTT. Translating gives CASTIVGQGRPPSNTGELFF.

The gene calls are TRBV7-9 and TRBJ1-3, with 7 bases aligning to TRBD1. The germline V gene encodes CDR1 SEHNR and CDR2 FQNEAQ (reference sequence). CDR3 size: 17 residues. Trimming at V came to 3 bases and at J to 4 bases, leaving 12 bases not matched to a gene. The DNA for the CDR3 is TGTGCCAGCAGCTTGGGGACGATGAGGGGGCGCGGAAACACCATATATTTT. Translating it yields CASSLGTMRGRGNTIYF. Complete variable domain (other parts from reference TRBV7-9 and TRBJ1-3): DTGVSQNPRHKITKRGQNVTFRCDPISEHNRLYWYRQTLGQGPEFLTYFQNEAQLEKSRLLSDRFSAERPKGSFSTLEIQRTEQGDSAMYLCASSLGTMRGRGNTIYFGEGSWLTVV.

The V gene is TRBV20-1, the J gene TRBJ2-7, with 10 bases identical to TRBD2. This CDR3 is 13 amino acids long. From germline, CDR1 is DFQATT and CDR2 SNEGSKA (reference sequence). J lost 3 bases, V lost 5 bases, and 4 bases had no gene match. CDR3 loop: CSAEREGFYEQYF. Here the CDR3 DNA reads TGCAGTGCTGAGCGGGAGGGATTCTACGAGCAGTACTTC.

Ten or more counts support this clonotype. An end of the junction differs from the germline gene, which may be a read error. CDR3: CASSLAGLSSYNEQFF. In DNA form, the CDR3 reads TGTGCCAGCAGTTTAGCGGGCCTTAGCTCCTACAATGAGCAGTTCTTC. V and J are TRBV7-2 and TRBJ2-1; 7 bases are a match to TRBD2. Per the germline V gene, CDR1 is SGHTA and CDR2 is FQGNSA. The CDR3 is 16 residues long.

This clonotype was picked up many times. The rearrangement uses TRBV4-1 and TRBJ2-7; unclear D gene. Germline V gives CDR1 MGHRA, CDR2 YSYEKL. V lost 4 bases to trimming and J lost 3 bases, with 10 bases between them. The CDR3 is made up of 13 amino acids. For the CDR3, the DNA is TGCGCCAGCAGCCGCGGACCAGACTACGAGCAGTACTTC. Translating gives CASSRGPDYEQYF.